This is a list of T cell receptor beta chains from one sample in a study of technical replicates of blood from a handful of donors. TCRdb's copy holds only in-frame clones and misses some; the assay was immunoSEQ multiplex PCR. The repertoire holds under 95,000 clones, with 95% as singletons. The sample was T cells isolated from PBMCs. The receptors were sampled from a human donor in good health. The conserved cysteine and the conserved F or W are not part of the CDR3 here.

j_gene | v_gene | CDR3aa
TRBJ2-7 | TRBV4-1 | ASSQITSGSYEQY
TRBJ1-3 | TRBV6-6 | ASSYSIDTIY
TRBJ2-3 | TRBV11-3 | ASSSAGGLTDGTQY
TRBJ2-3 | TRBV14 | ASSQGFPGATDTQY
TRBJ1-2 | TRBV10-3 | AISRNRENYGYT
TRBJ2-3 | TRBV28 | AVFGAYVVTDTQY
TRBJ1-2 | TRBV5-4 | ASSWGTENYGYT
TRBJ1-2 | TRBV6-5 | ASRQGDLYGYT
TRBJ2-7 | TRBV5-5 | ASSLFWTSGSYEQY
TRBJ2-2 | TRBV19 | ASNAGGSPGTGELF
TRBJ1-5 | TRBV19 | ASSMVLGRGRKWASQPQH
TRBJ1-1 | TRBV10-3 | AARDSPNTEAF
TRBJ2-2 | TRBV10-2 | ASSEQAGSNTGELF
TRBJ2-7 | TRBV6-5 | ASSARGRHEQY
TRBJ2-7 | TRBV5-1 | ASSRQGNFDEQY
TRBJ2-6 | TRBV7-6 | ASSLARDTYSGANVLT
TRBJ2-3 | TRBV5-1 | ASSLSGGADTQY
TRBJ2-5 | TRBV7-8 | ASSSEGTLTSETQY
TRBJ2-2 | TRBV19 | ASSIPGFGELF
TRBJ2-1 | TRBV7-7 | ASSLSVYVNEQF
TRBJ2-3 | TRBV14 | ASSPHSGRVTDTQY
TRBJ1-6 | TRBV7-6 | ASSLTEYSPLH
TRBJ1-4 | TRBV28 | ASSLGTGTKSEKLF
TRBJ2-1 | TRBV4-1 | ASSQVSGTGPYNEQF
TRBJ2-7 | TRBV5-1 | ASSPDRTYEQY
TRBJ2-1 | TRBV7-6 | ASSSSSGSYNEQF
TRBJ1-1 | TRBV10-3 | ATRSGLGNTEAF
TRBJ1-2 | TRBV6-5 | ASSYSTTGTGDGYT
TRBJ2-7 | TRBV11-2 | ASSLVPEVPYEQY